The 12 T cell receptor beta chains below all came from one sample that was sequenced in a study of T cells after yellow fever vaccination (dated by TCRdb to between 2018 and 2020). The library was generated by 5' RACE. Reads for this sample came from an Illumina HiSeq 2500. TCRdb reprocessing: public reads trimmed at Q25 with fastp, clones called with MiXCR, in-frame beta chains kept. A single entry per CDR3 protein holds the most common genes and DNA from its merged rows. Within this sample are 350,000 to 450,000 distinct CDR3 sequences, with about 6% of them counted one time only. 15% of the sample lies in the top ten. Sample treatment or condition, as interpreted from the label and publication: live attenuated yellow fever vaccine strain. This specimen was PBMCs, taken 5 days after the yellow fever booster vaccination. The receptors were sampled from a man aged 30-40 years who received the YFV17D yellow fever vaccine.

The gene calls are TRBV20-1 and TRBJ2-7, with D possibly being TRBD1 (5 bases). CDR3 length equals 12 residues. V was pared by 3 bases and J by 4 bases, with 10 bases between. Germline-derived CDR1 and CDR2 are DFQATT and SNEGSKA (reference sequence). The CDR3 protein is CSASARDYEQYF. The DNA for the CDR3 is TGCAGTGCTAGTGCCAGGGATTACGAGCAGTACTTC.

This clonotype was seen repeatedly, ten times or more. The CDR3 here is CASSAGQNTEAFF. The CDR3 DNA is TGTGCCAGCAGCGCCGGACAGAACACTGAAGCTTTCTTT. The chain employs TRBV7-2 and TRBJ1-1; D is possibly TRBD1 (5 bases). The CDR3 extends over 13 amino acids. CDR1 and CDR2 (germline): SGHTA, FQGNSA. V was clipped by 5 bases and J by 1 base, with 8 bases between them.

The sample holds many counts of this clonotype. The V call is TRBV7-2, the J call TRBJ1-2, with D possibly being TRBD1 (6 bases). The V end was cut by 5 bases, the J end by 8 bases, with 18 bases between. The V gene's germline CDR1 is SGHTA and CDR2 FQGNSA. This CDR3 comprises 14 residues. DNA for the CDR3: TGTGCCAGCAGCGCACTACAGTGGGGGCAAGGCTACACCTTC. Protein: CASSALQWGQGYTF.

A few counts support this clonotype. V gene TRBV23-1 combines with J gene TRBJ1-5, with D unresolved. TRBV23-1 qualifies as an ORF whose function is uncertain. The germline V and J ends were trimmed by 3 bases and 7 bases, with 22 bases remaining between them. The CDR3 has 17 amino acids. The CDR3 DNA sequence: TGCGCCAGCAGTCATCCCACCGGCCACGCCTCGGGGCAGCCCCAGCATTTT. It yields the protein CASSHPTGHASGQPQHF.

This clonotype showed up many times. The rearrangement uses TRBV6-2 or TRBV6-3 and TRBJ1-2; D unclear. The germline V gene has CDR1 MNHEY and CDR2 SVGEGT. Trimming removed 0 bases from V and 2 bases from J, with 4 bases in between. This CDR3 spans 13 amino acids. This CDR3 is CASSYSDNYGYTF. CDR3 bases: TGTGCCAGCAGTTACTCGGACAACTATGGCTACACCTTC.

The V gene is TRBV4-3, the J gene TRBJ2-5; D is possibly TRBD2 (7 bases). The CDR3 has 15 amino acids. V was cut by 7 bases and J by 4 bases, with 19 bases left in between. Germline V CDR1 and CDR2: LGHNA, YSLEER. For the CDR3, the DNA is TGCGCCAGCACCGAGGGGGGGAGGGCCTTAGAGACCCAGTACTTC. Translated: CASTEGGRALETQYF.

The table lists this clonotype with many counts. This sequence joins TRBV6-1 and TRBJ2-5; D is unclear. V lost 7 bases, J lost 5 bases, and 26 bases lay in between. Per the germline V gene, CDR1 is MNHNS and CDR2 is SASEGT. CDR3 length equals 17 residues. The chain's CDR3 is CASTYVSRAPKGETQYF. In DNA, the CDR3 is TGTGCCAGCACCTACGTCTCTAGGGCACCGAAAGGGGAGACCCAGTACTTC.

This clonotype was seen repeatedly, ten times or more. The J gene is TRBJ2-1, the V gene TRBV11-2; 7 nucleotides agree with TRBD2. This CDR3 comprises 15 residues. Germline V gene sequence: CDR1 SGHAT, CDR2 FQNNGV. Trimming cost V 3 bases and J 0 bases; bases outside gene matches: 2. This chain's CDR3 is CASSFGRGSYNEQFF. The CDR3 DNA sequence: TGTGCCAGCAGCTTTGGGAGGGGCTCCTACAATGAGCAGTTCTTC. Full variable domain (remainder filled in from reference TRBV11-2 and TRBJ2-1): EAGVAQSPRYKIIEKRQSVAFWCNPISGHATLYWYQQILGQGPKLLIQFQNNGVVDDSQLPKDRFSAERLKGVDSTLKIQPAKLEDSAVYLCASSFGRGSYNEQFFGPGTRLTVL.

This clonotype showed up just a few times. The chain joins TRBV7-8 to TRBJ1-6; D is ambiguous. CDR3 length: 15 residues. Germline CDR1 reads SGHVS; CDR2 reads FQNEAQ. Between the trimmed V and J ends, which lost 1 base and 9 bases, there was a span of 13 bases. Here the CDR3 DNA reads TGTGCCAGCAGCTTAGGTGGCAGGCAAGGTTCACCCCTCCACTTT. This translates into CASSLGGRQGSPLHF.

This clonotype was picked up a small number of times. The chain joins TRBV11-1 to TRBJ2-5, with a possible D match to TRBD2 (6 bases). V lost 5 bases and J 2 bases, leaving 12 bases between the germline ends. Germline CDR1 and CDR2: SGHAT and FQDESV (reference sequence). The CDR3 has 14 amino acids. DNA for the CDR3: TGTGCCAGCAGCCAATCCGGACTACAAGAGACCCAGTACTTC. It encodes CASSQSGLQETQYF.

CDR3 loop: CASSIRGNEQFF. The CDR3 nucleotides read TGTGCCAGTAGCATCAGGGGGAATGAGCAGTTCTTC. This chain links TRBV19 with TRBJ2-1; 7 bases line up with TRBD1. CDR1 is LNHDA and CDR2 is SQIVND in the germline V gene (reference sequence). J gave up 7 bases and V 6 bases, and 3 bases lay outside the gene matches. The length of the CDR3 is 12 residues.

This clonotype was seen repeatedly, ten times or more. CDR3 nucleotides: TGTGCCAGCAGTCCAGGGGATCGCGAGCAGTACTTC. It encodes CASSPGDREQYF. This chain uses TRBV7-8 with TRBJ2-7; D is possibly TRBD1 (6 bases). V was trimmed by 6 bases and J by 6 bases, leaving 12 bases between them. The CDR3 length is 12 residues. Germline CDR1 and CDR2: SGHVS and FQNEAQ.